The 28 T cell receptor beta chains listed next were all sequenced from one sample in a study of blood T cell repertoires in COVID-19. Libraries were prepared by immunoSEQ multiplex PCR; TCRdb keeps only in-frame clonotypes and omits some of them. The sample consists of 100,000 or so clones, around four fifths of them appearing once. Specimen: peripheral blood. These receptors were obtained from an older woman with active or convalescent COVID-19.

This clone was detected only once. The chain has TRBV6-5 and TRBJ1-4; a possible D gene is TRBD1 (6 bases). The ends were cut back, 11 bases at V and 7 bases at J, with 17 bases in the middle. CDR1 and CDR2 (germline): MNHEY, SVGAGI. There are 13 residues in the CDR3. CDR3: CAVYPGRGEKLFF. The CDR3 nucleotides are TGTGCCGTTTATCCTGGCAGGGGTGAAAAACTGTTTTTT.

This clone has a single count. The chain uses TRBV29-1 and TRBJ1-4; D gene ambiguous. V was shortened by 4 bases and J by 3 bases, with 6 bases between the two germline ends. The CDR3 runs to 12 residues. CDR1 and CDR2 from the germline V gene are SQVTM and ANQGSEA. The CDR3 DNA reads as TGCAGCGTTGCCGGAGCTAATGAAAAACTGTTTTTT. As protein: CSVAGANEKLFF.

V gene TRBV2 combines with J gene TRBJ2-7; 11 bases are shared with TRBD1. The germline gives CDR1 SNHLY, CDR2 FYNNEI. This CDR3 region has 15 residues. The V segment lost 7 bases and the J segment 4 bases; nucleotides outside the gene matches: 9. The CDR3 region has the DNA TGTGCCAGCACCACAAGGGGGGACAGGGGGTACGAGCAGTACTTC. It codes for CASTTRGDRGYEQYF.

The CDR3 here is CASSSGFSYEQYF. CDR3 DNA sequence: TGTGCCAGCAGTTCCGGGTTCTCCTACGAGCAGTACTTC. V usage is TRBV5-6 and J usage is TRBJ2-7; D is ambiguous. Germline-derived CDR1 and CDR2 are SGHDT and YYEEEE. There are 13 residues in the CDR3. Trimming cost V 5 bases and J 0 bases, with 9 bases left between them.

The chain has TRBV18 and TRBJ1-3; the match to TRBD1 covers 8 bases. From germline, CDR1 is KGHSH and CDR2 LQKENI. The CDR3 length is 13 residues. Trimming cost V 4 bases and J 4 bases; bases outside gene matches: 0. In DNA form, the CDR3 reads TGTGCCAGCTCACGGACAGGGGGAAACACCATATATTTT. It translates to CASSRTGGNTIYF.

CDR3 region: CAISESSGGPGNEQFF. In DNA form, the CDR3 reads TGTGCCATCAGTGAGTCTAGCGGGGGGCCGGGGAATGAGCAGTTCTTC. V and J are TRBV10-3 and TRBJ2-1; 10 nucleotides line up with TRBD2. Germline trimming cut 0 bases from V and 7 bases from J; bases unmatched to any gene: 6. The CDR3 runs 16 residues. Looked up from germline, CDR1 is ENHRY and CDR2 is SYGVKD.

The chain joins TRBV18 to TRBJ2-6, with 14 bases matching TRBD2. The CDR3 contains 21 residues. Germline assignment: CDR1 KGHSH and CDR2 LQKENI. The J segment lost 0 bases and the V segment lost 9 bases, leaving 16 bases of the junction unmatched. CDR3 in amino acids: CASGPRWTSGGRLSGANVLTF. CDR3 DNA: TGTGCCAGTGGCCCGAGATGGACTAGCGGGGGGCGGCTCTCTGGGGCCAACGTCCTGACTTTC.

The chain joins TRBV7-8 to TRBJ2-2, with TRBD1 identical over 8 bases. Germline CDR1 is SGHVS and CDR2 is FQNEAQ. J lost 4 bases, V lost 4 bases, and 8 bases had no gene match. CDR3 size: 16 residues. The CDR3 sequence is CASSSGQDVGTGELFF. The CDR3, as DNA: TGTGCCAGCAGCTCGGGACAGGATGTTGGCACCGGGGAGCTGTTTTTT.

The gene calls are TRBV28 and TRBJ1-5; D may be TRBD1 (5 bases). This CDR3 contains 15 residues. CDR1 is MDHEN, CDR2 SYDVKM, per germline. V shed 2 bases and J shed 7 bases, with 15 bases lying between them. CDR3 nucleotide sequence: TGTGCCAGCAGTTTAGAGTTCAGGGTGAACCAGCCCCAGCATTTT. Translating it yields CASSLEFRVNQPQHF.

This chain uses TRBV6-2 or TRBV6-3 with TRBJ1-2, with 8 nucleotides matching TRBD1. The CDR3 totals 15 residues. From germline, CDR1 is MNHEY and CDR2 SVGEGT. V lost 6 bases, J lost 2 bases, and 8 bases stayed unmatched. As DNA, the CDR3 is TGTGCCAGCAGCACCCCGGACAGGGTAAACTATGGCTACACCTTC. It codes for CASSTPDRVNYGYTF.

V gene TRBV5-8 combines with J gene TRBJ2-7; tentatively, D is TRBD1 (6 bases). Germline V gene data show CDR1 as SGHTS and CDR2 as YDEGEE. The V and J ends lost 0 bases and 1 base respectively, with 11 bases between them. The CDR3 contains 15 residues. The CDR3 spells CASSLEGQGSYEQYF. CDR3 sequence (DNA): TGTGCCAGCAGCTTGGAAGGGCAGGGGTCCTACGAGCAGTACTTC.

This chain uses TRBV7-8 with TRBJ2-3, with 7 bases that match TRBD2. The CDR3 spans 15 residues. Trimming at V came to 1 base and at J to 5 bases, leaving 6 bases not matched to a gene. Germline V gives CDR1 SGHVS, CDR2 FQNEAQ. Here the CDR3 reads CASSLGAGRVDTQYF. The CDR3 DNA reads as TGTGCCAGCAGCTTAGGAGCAGGGAGGGTAGATACGCAGTATTTT.

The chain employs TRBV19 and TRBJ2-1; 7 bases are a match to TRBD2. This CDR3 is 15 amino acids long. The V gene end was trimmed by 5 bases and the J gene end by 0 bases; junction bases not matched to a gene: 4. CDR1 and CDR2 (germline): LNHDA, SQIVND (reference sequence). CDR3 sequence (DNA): TGTGCCAGTAGTCCCGGCGGGAGCTCCTACAATGAGCAGTTCTTC. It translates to CASSPGGSSYNEQFF.

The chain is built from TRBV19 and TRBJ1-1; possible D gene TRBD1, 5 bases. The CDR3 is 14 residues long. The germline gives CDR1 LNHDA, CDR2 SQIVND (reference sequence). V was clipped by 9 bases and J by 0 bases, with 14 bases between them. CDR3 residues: CASRSGSVNTEAFF. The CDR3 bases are TGTGCCAGCAGATCAGGGTCGGTGAACACTGAAGCTTTCTTT.

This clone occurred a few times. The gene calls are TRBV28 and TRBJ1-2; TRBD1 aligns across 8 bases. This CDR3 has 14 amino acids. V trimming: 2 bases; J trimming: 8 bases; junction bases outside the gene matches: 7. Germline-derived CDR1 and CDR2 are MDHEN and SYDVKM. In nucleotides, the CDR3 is TGTGCCAGCAGTTTACGGACAGGGCATTTGGGCTACACCTTC. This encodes CASSLRTGHLGYTF.

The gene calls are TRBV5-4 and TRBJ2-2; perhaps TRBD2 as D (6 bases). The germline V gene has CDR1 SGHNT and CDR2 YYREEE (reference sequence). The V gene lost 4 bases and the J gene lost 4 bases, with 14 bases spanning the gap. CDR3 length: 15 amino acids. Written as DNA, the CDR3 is TGTGCCAGCAGCGGCGGGACGGAGCCCACCGGGGAGCTGTTTTTT. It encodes CASSGGTEPTGELFF.

CDR3 sequence: CASSFQAGGGETQYF. CDR3 bases: TGTGCCAGCAGCTTTCAAGCGGGGGGCGGGGAGACCCAGTACTTC. The chain recombines TRBV7-2 with TRBJ2-5, with TRBD2 identical over 9 bases. Germline V CDR1 and CDR2: SGHTA, FQGNSA. CDR3 size: 15 residues. Trimming removed 3 bases from V and 5 bases from J; junction bases left unmatched: 7.

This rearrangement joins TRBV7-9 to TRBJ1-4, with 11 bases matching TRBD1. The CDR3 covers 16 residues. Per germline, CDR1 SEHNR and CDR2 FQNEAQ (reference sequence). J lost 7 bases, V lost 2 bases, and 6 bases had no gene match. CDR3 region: CASSLYPGQGGEKLFF. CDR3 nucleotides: TGTGCCAGCAGCTTATACCCGGGACAGGGGGGTGAAAAACTGTTTTTT. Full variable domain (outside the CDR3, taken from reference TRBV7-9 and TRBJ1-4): DTGVSQNPRHKITKRGQNVTFRCDPISEHNRLYWYRQTLGQGPEFLTYFQNEAQLEKSRLLSDRFSAERPKGSFSTLEIQRTEQGDSAMYLCASSLYPGQGGEKLFFGSGTQLSVL.

The CDR3 here is CASTGGLAFYEQFF. The CDR3 DNA is TGTGCCAGCACTGGGGGCCTGGCGTTTTATGAGCAGTTCTTC. The chain employs TRBV2 and TRBJ2-1; D possibly corresponds to TRBD1 (6 bases). This CDR3 has 14 residues. Trimming stripped 7 bases from V and 8 bases from J, with 18 bases between. Germline assignment: CDR1 SNHLY and CDR2 FYNNEI.

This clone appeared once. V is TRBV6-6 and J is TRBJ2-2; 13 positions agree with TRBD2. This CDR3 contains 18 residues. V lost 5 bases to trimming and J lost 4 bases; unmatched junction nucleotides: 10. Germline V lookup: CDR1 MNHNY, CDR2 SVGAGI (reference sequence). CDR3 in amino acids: CASSLRRLAGGSTGELFF. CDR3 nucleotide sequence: TGTGCCAGCAGTCTCCGCAGACTAGCGGGGGGATCCACCGGGGAGCTGTTTTTT.

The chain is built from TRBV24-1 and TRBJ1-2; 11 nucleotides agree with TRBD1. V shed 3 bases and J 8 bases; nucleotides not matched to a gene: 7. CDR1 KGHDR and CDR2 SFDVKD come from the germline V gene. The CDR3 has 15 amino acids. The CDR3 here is CATSDAGTGGKGYTF. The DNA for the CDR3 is TGTGCCACCAGTGATGCGGGGACAGGGGGGAAGGGCTACACCTTC.

As DNA, the CDR3 is TGTGCCAGCAGTCCCTGGCAGGATACGTATGAAAAACTGTTTTTT. Protein product: CASSPWQDTYEKLFF. The chain links TRBV6-5 to TRBJ1-4; D is unclear. The length of the CDR3 is 15 residues. Germline values: CDR1 MNHEY, CDR2 SVGAGI. V was clipped by 5 bases and J by 6 bases, with 16 bases between them.

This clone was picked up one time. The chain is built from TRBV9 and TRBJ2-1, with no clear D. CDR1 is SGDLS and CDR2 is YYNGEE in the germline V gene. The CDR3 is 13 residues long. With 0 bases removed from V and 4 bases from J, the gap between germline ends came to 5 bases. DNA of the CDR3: TGTGCCAGCAGCGTAGTCGGGTACAATGAGCAGTTCTTC. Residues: CASSVVGYNEQFF.

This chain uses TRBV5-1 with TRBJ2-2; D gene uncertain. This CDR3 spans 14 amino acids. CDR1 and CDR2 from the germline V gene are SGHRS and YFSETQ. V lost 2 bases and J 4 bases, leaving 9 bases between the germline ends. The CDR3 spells CASSFVVGTGELFF. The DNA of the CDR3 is TGCGCCAGCAGCTTTGTCGTCGGCACCGGGGAGCTGTTTTTT. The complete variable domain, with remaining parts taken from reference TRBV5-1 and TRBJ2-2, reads KAGVTQTPRYLIKTRGQQVTLSCSPISGHRSVSWYQQTPGQGLQFLFEYFSETQRNKGNFPGRFSGRQFSNSRSEMNVSTLELGDSALYLCASSFVVGTGELFFGEGSRLTVL.

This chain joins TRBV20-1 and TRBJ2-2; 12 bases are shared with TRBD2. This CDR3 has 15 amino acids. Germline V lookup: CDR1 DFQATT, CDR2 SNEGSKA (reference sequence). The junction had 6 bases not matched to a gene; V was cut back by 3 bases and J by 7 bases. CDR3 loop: CSASSSGGADGELFF. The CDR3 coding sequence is TGCAGTGCTAGTTCTAGCGGGGGGGCGGACGGGGAGCTGTTTTTT.

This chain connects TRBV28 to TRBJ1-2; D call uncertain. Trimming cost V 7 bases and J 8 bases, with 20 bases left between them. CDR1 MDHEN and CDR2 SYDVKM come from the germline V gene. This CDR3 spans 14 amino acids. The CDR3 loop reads CASTGESRYHGYTF. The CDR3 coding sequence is TGTGCCAGCACCGGGGAATCCCGATATCACGGCTACACCTTC.

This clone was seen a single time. CDR3 nucleotide sequence: TGTGCCAGCAGTGAGCAAGGAGGTACGCAGTATTTT. Translation gives CASSEQGGTQYF. The chain links TRBV28 to TRBJ2-3; D perhaps matches TRBD2 (5 bases). V was pared by 5 bases and J by 8 bases, with 11 bases between. The CDR3 covers 12 residues. Germline CDR1 is MDHEN and CDR2 is SYDVKM.

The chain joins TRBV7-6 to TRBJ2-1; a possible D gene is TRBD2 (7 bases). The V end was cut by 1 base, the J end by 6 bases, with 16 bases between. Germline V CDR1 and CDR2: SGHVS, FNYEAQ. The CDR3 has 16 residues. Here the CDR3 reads CASSLGGGGAPNEQFF. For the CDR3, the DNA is TGTGCCAGCAGCTTAGGGGGGGGCGGGGCTCCCAATGAGCAGTTCTTC. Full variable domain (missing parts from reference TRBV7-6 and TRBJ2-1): GAGVSQSPRYKVTKRGQDVALRCDPISGHVSLYWYRQALGQGPEFLTYFNYEAQQDKSGLPNDRFSAERPEGSISTLTIQRTEQRDSAMYRCASSLGGGGAPNEQFFGPGTRLTVL.